The 3 T cell receptor beta chains below come from one sample, sequenced in a study of breast tumors, draining lymph nodes, adjacent tissues. TCRdb fed the multiplex PCR reads into MiXCR, producing one record per CDR3 protein. The table lists roughly 15,000 distinct CDR3 sequences, under 60% of them singletons. The sample was tumor-adjacent breast tissue. These receptor sequences come from a female donor with breast cancer. Some clones in this sample may be carry-over from other donors' samples.

By frequency in the sample, this clonotype is medium-sized (0.01 to 0.1%). This could be a read error, since a much larger clone is one nucleotide away. This rearrangement joins TRBV6-2 or TRBV6-3 to TRBJ2-7; no firm D call. The V and J ends lost 8 bases and 0 bases respectively, with 8 bases between them. Germline V gene lookup returns CDR1 MNHEY and CDR2 SVGEGT. CDR3 length: 12 amino acids. The CDR3 is CASCHVSYEQYF. In nucleotides, the CDR3 is TGTGCCAGCTGTCACGTCTCCTACGAGCAGTACTTC.

CDR3 in DNA: TGCGCCAGCAGTGAGAGGGACACTAGATTCCATAGCAATCAGCCCCAGCATTTT. It codes for CASSERDTRFHSNQPQHF. The J gene is TRBJ1-5, the V gene TRBV10-1, with D tentatively TRBD1 (6 bases). This CDR3 is 18 amino acids long. Germline loops: CDR1 WNHNN, CDR2 SYGVQD (reference sequence). V lost 2 bases, J lost 0 bases, and 17 bases lay in between.

In its sample, this clonotype ranks as medium-sized. V gene TRBV4-1 combines with J gene TRBJ2-7; 11 nucleotides align to TRBD2. Germline V CDR1 and CDR2: MGHRA, YSYEKL. V lost 0 bases, J lost 3 bases, and 7 bases stayed unmatched. The CDR3 is 17 amino acids. The CDR3 here is CASSQDRASGRLYEQYF. In DNA form, the CDR3 reads TGCGCCAGCAGCCAAGATCGGGCTAGCGGGAGGCTCTACGAGCAGTACTTC.